The present entry profiles one T cell receptor beta chain with its context. The specificity of this receptor is unknown. No base qualities exist here, and no much larger clone lies one base off it. The data are from a study of T cells in localized non-small cell lung cancer (dated by TCRdb to 2020 to 2022). Regarding the complete study: The study examined T cell repertoires in under 300 patients with early-stage NSCLC and compared tumors with uninvolved tumor-adjacent lungs. All 240 or so NSCLC patients in the cohort were treatment-naive and had localized lung tumors that were resected. Of the NSCLC patients, 120 to 150 were male and about 97 were female, and the mean age was approximately 64 years.

At diagnosis, peripheral blood, uninvolved tumor-adjacent lung and tumor were collected and were preserved as a mix of fresh-frozen and FFPE material. For TCR repertoire profiling, blood samples were analyzed as peripheral blood mononuclear cells. Reading the germline V gene gives CDR1 LGHNA and CDR2 YSLEER. Germline trimming amounts to 0 bases on V and 2 bases on J, with 8 as the count of junction bases outside the gene matches. Inclusive of the bounding cysteine and phenylalanine, the CDR3 is 18 residues long. Just CDR3 DNA is preserved here, 54 bases in frame from base 1. Paper-wide results and their limitations: Because multi-region tumor sequencing was not performed, intratumor heterogeneity could not be ruled out. Since the design was exploratory, TCR variables were selected using unadjusted p-values with no false-discovery rate correction. Of the top 100 tumor clones, a median of roughly 53 were detected in paired uninvolved adjacent lung; under 35 were also among that lung's top 100. Higher blood T cell density associated with longer overall survival, while higher adjacent-lung clonality associated with shorter survival. The highest T cell clonality was observed in uninvolved tumor-adjacent lung, where clonality exceeded that of tumor, suggesting that antigenic responses were more focused in uninvolved tumor-adjacent lung.

TCR beta CDR3 regions were sequenced from DNA using the immunoSEQ Assay. The authors' pipeline ran thus. To compute T cell density, TCR beta template counts were normalized to usable DNA, which was estimated by amplifying housekeeping genes. Using the preseqR package, richness was estimated by extrapolating to 120,000 templates for tissue samples and 400,000 templates for PBMC samples. Clonality was defined by subtracting Pielou's evenness from one. To identify tissue-enriched TCRs, differential abundance testing was run on productive amino-acid clonotypes with a minimum total count of 5 and an alpha of 0.1. The Jaccard Index and the Morisita Overlap Index were used to measure repertoire overlap between compartments. GLIPH clustered TCR beta CDR3s with public tetramer-defined viral CDR3s; viral motifs required at least three viral sequences plus V-gene enrichment. Drawn from immuneACCESS, this table holds only the in-frame rearrangements with V and J called that TCRdb kept. Clones are partly lost; checked studies trace under half to an unresolved V gene and leave the rest unexplained. The D gene and trimming were derived from the DNA, and the V and J assignments and clone size from that table. The sample contains approximately 76,000 clones, more than 75% of them found a single time. Roughly 9.8% of the sample is held by the ten biggest clonotypes.

The sequence was obtained from an older female donor with stage I lung adenocarcinoma. The source material was peripheral blood, sampled before any cancer treatment. The chain uses TRBV4-3 and TRBJ2-1, with 9 junctional bases fitting TRBD2. The DNA sequence reads TGCGCCAGCAGCCAAGAAATGGTGGCGGGGGGGGCCTACAATGAGCAGTTCTTC. Translated, it reads CASSQEMVAGGAYNEQFF.